This TCR beta chain was captured by sequencing in a study of cytotoxic CD8 clonotypes in ibrutinib-treated CLL. Study at large: Response samples followed a median 12 months of treatment, range 6 to 36.

Profiling relied on immunoSEQ multiplex PCR, and the TCRdb table lists in-frame clones only, not all of them. The table shows about 21,000 clones, with approximately 84% occurring only once. Germline CDR1 SGHRS, CDR2 YFSETQ. V lost 0 bases, J lost 7 bases, and 18 bases lay in between. The CDR3 totals 16 residues. This TCR was sampled from a human donor with chronic lymphocytic leukemia. The chain combines TRBV5-1 with TRBJ2-3; D perhaps matches TRBD2 (7 bases). The material was PBMCs, obtained before ibrutinib treatment. The CDR3 DNA sequence: TGCGCCAGCAGCTTGGAGGGAGGGCGGGGGCAAAATACGCAGTATTTT. It codes for CASSLEGGRGQNTQYF.